A single sample is the source of the 6 T cell receptor beta chains below, sequenced in a study of OX40 agonist ivuxolimab in advanced cancers. TCRdb's table, derived via immunoSEQ multiplex PCR, lists solely in-frame clones and lacks some. The data hold 56,000 or so clones, with around four fifths observed a single time. The input for sequencing was CD4+ or CD8+ T cells sorted from blood, taken in a trial of the OX40 agonist ivuxolimab. Receptors were obtained from an adult with an advanced solid tumor such as melanoma, head and neck, liver or kidney cancer.

This sequence joins TRBV10-3 and TRBJ1-1, with TRBD1 identical over 7 bases. The CDR3 is 13 residues long. Germline lookup yields CDR1 ENHRY and CDR2 SYGVKD. The V segment lost 6 bases and the J segment 7 bases; nucleotides outside the gene matches: 8. The CDR3: CAISLGTDIEAFF. The CDR3 nucleotides are TGTGCCATCAGCCTCGGGACAGATATTGAAGCTTTCTTT.

The J gene is TRBJ2-2, the V gene TRBV7-2; 11 positions match TRBD2. Looked up from germline, CDR1 is SGHTA and CDR2 is FQGNSA. The V gene end was trimmed by 5 bases and the J gene end by 8 bases; junction bases not matched to a gene: 13. This CDR3 has 17 amino acids. The CDR3 here is CASSPYASGGPLGELFF. In nucleotides, the CDR3 is TGTGCCAGCAGCCCGTACGCTAGCGGGGGGCCTTTGGGGGAGCTGTTTTTT.

As concerns this clone: The junction and the germline gene differ at one end; a read error may be behind it. The sample holds other DNA sequences that translate to the same CDR3. The chain couples TRBV6-1 to TRBJ2-1; 8 nucleotides agree with TRBD2. This CDR3 contains 18 residues. Germline lookup yields CDR1 MNHNS and CDR2 SASEGT. CDR3 sequence: CASSEDGLAGHSYNEQFF. As DNA, the CDR3 is TGTGCCAGCAGCGAAGACGGTCTAGCGGGCCACTCCTACAATGAGCAGTTCTTC.

The chain links TRBV7-2 to TRBJ1-5, with D possibly matching TRBD1 (6 bases). V was pared by 6 bases and J by 1 base, with 10 bases between. This CDR3 comprises 14 residues. Germline-derived CDR1 and CDR2 are SGHTA and FQGNSA. The CDR3 DNA reads as TGTGCCAGCAGTACAGGGTCGAGCAATCAGCCCCAGCATTTT. Translated: CASSTGSSNQPQHF.

The V and J genes are TRBV11-2 and TRBJ1-3, with a tentative D call TRBD1 (6 bases). This CDR3 has 17 amino acids. Deletions cut 3 bases from V and 4 bases from J, with 19 bases between. Germline loops: CDR1 SGHAT, CDR2 FQNNGV. Here the CDR3 reads CASSFSPRPDSGNTIYF. CDR3 DNA: TGTGCCAGCAGCTTTTCCCCGCGCCCGGACAGCGGAAACACCATATATTTT. Full variable domain (rest looked up from reference TRBV11-2 and TRBJ1-3): EAGVAQSPRYKIIEKRQSVAFWCNPISGHATLYWYQQILGQGPKLLIQFQNNGVVDDSQLPKDRFSAERLKGVDSTLKIQPAKLEDSAVYLCASSFSPRPDSGNTIYFGEGSWLTVV.

The CDR3 DNA reads as TGTGCCAGCTCAACCGATCCAGGAACCCTCTCCTACAATGAGCAGTTCTTC. It translates to CASSTDPGTLSYNEQFF. This rearrangement joins TRBV18 to TRBJ2-1; no firm D call. This CDR3 is 17 amino acids long. Germline V gene sequence: CDR1 KGHSH, CDR2 LQKENI. Trimming pared 5 bases from V and 0 bases from J, leaving 17 bases between.